Given below is one T cell receptor beta chain in context. TCRdb keeps only in-frame clones here, not all; method: immunoSEQ multiplex PCR. The data contain about 210,000 clones, around 94% of them singletons. These data belong to a study of T cell responses to AZD1222 COVID-19 vaccine. The length of the CDR3 is 15 residues. Germline V gene data show CDR1 as MDHEN and CDR2 as SYDVKM. V was cut by 2 bases and J by 9 bases, with 20 bases left in between. This chain links TRBV28 with TRBJ2-7; D perhaps matches TRBD2 (6 bases). Sample: peripheral blood, taken 28 days after the second dose of the MenACWY control vaccine. The TCR sequence derives from an adult who received the MenACWY meningococcal vaccine as a control. The DNA of the CDR3 is TGTGCCAGCAGTTTAGAGGATGGGGCTAGCGATCGGCAGTACTTC. It specifies CASSLEDGASDRQYF.